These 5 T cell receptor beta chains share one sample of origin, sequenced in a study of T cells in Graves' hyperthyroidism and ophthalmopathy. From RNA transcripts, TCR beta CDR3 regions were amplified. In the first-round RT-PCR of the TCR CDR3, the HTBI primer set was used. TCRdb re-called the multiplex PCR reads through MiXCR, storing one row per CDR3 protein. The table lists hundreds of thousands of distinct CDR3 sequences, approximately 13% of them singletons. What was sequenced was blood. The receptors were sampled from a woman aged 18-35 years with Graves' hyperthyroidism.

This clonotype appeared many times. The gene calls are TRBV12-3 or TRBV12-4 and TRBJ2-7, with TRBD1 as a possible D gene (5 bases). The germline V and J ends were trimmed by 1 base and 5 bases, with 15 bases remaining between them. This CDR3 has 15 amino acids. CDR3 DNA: TGTGCCAGCAGTTTAGTCGGTCAGGGAAAGGACGAGCAGTACTTC. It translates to CASSLVGQGKDEQYF.

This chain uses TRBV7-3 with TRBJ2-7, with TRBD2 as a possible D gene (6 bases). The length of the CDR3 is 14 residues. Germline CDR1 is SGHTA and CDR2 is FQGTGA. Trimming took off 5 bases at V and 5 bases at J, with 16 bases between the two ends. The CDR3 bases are TGTGCCAGCAGCCACAGACTAGTTTCCCACGAGCAGTACTTC. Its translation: CASSHRLVSHEQYF.

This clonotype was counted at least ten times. DNA of the CDR3: TGCAGTGCTAAACAGCACCGACAAACTAATGAGCAGTTCTTC. Translated, it gives CSAKQHRQTNEQFF. V is TRBV20-1 and J is TRBJ2-1; D not certain. Looked up from germline, CDR1 is DFQATT and CDR2 is SNEGSKA (reference sequence). CDR3 length equals 14 residues. The V gene lost 4 bases and the J gene lost 7 bases, with 17 bases spanning the gap.

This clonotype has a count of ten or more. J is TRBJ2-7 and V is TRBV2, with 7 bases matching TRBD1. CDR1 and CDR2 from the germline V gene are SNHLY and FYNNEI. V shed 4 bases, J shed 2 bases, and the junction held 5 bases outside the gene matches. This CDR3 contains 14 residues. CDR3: CASSGRTGAYEQYF. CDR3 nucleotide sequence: TGTGCCAGCAGTGGACGGACAGGCGCCTACGAGCAGTACTTC.

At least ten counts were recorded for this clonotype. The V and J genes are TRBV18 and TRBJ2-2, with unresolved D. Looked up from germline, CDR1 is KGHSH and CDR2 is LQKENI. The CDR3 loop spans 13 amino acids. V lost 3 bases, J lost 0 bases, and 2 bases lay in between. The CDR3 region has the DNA TGTGCCAGCTCACCCTCGAACACCGGGGAGCTGTTTTTT. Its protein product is CASSPSNTGELFF.